The present TCR beta chain was sequenced within a study of T cell responses to AZD1222 COVID-19 vaccine. Study-wide context: Pooling covered second doses at about 4 or about 12 weeks. Study-wide findings and caveats: The CD4 TCRs associated with vaccination extended across spike and predominated at 160-218 and 743-854. In all cases, repertoires were sampled only after the peak T cell response. The sample set comprised mostly white British donors with more females, and clonal diversity was possibly underestimated.

Produced via immunoSEQ multiplex PCR; TCRdb's table is partial and in-frame only. The table includes fewer than 45,000 clones, 85% to 90% detected once. As to this clone: Its antigen is as yet unknown.

This CDR3 is 16 amino acids long. Trimming took off 1 base at V and 4 bases at J, with 12 bases between the two ends. CDR1 is SGHRS, CDR2 YFSETQ, per germline. The source was peripheral blood, collected on day 0 of AZD1222 vaccination. The origin of this receptor is an adult in good health. The J gene is TRBJ2-6, the V gene TRBV5-1, with D tentatively TRBD1 (5 bases). CDR3 sequence reads: CASSLKSQGGANVLTF. In DNA form, the CDR3 reads TGCGCCAGCAGCTTGAAATCTCAGGGCGGGGCCAACGTCCTGACTTTC.